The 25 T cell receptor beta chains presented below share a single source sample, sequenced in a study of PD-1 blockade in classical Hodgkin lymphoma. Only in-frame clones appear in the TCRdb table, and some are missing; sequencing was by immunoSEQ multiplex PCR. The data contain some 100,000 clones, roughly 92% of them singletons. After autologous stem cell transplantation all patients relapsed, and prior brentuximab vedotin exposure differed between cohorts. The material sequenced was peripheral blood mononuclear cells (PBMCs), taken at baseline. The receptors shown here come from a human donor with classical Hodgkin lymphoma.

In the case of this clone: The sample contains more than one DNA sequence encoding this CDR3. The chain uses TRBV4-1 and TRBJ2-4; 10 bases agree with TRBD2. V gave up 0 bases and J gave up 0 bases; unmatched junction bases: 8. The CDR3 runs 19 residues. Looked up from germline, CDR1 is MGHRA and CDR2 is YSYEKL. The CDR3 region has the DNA TGCGCCAGCAGCCAAGATCCTCCTAGCGGGAGCCTAGCCAAAAACATTCAGTACTTC. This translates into CASSQDPPSGSLAKNIQYF.

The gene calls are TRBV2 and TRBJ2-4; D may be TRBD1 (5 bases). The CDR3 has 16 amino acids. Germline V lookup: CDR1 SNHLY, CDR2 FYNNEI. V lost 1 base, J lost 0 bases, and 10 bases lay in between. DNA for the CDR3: TGTGCCAGCAGTGAAGGACAGAACCTAGCCAAAAACATTCAGTACTTC. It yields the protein CASSEGQNLAKNIQYF.

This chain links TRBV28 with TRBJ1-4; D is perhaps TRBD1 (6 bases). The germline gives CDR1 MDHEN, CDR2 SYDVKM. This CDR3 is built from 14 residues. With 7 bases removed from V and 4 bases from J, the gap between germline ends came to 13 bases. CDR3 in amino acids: CASTPEGDNEKLFF. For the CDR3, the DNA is TGTGCCAGCACCCCCGAGGGGGATAATGAAAAACTGTTTTTT.

The CDR3 sequence is CASSSGPGGNTEAFF. CDR3 DNA sequence: TGTGCCAGCAGTTCCGGGCCGGGAGGGAACACTGAAGCTTTCTTT. The gene calls are TRBV27 and TRBJ1-1; D uncertain. Germline values: CDR1 MNHEY, CDR2 SMNVEV (reference sequence). The CDR3 has 15 amino acids. Trimming removed 4 bases at V and 1 base at J, with 13 bases between.

For the CDR3, the DNA is TGTGCCAGCAGTTTCGGAGCGAACACCGGGGAGCTGTTTTTT. The encoded protein is CASSFGANTGELFF. The chain uses TRBV27 and TRBJ2-2, with unresolved D. V gave up 3 bases and J gave up 0 bases, with 5 bases separating them. Germline values: CDR1 MNHEY, CDR2 SMNVEV (reference sequence). This CDR3 is 14 amino acids long.

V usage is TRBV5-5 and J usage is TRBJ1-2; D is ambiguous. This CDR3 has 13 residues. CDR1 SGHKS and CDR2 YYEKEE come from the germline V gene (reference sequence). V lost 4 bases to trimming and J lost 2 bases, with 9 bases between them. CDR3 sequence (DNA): TGTGCCAGCAGCCGAGTGGGGAACTATGGCTACACCTTC. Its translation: CASSRVGNYGYTF.

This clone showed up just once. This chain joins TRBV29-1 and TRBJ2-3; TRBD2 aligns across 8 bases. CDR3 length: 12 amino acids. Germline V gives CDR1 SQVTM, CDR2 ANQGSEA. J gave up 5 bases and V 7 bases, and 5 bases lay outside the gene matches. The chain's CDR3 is CSAREGGDTQYF. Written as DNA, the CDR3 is TGCAGCGCCCGGGAGGGGGGAGATACGCAGTATTTT.

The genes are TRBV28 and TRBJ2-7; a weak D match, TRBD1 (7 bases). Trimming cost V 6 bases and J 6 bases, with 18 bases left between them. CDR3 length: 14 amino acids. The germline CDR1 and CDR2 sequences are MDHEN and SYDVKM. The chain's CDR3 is CASRTRGAVFEQYF. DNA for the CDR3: TGTGCCAGCAGGACCAGGGGGGCGGTATTCGAGCAGTACTTC.

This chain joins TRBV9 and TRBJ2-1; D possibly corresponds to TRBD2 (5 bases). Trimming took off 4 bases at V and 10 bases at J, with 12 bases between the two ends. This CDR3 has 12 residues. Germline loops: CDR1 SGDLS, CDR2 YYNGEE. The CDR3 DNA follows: TGTGCCAGCAGCTACCCTTGGGAGGAGCAGTTCTTC. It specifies CASSYPWEEQFF.

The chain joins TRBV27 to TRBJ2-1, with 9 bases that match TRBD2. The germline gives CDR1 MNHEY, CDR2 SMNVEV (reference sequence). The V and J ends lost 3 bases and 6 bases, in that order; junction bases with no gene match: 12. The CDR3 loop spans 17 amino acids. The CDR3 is CASSFLAAGGWINEQFF. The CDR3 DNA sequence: TGTGCCAGCAGTTTTCTTGCGGCGGGAGGGTGGATCAATGAGCAGTTCTTC.

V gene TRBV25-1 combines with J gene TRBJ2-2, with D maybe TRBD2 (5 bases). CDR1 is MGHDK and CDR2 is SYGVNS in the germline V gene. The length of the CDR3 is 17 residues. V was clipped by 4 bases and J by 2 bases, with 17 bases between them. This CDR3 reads CASSGLIGGSNTGELFF. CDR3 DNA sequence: TGTGCCAGCAGTGGTCTTATAGGAGGCAGCAACACCGGGGAGCTGTTTTTT.

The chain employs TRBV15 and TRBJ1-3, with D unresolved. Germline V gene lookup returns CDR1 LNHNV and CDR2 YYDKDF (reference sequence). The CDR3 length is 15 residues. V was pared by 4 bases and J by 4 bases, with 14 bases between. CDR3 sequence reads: CATSTREVVGNTIYF. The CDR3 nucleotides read TGTGCCACCAGCACGAGGGAGGTTGTCGGAAACACCATATATTTT.

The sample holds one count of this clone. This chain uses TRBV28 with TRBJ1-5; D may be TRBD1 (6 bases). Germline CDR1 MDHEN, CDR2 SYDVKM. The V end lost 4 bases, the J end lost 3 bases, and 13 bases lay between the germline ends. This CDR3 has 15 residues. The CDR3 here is CASSSTDRLNQPQHF. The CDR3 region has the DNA TGTGCCAGCAGTTCGACCGACAGGCTCAATCAGCCCCAGCATTTT.

CDR3 DNA sequence: TGTGCCAGCAGCTTAAGTCAGGGCATCGTGTTGGCTGAAGCTTTCTTT. Its protein is CASSLSQGIVLAEAFF. This chain uses TRBV7-8 with TRBJ1-1, with a tentative D call TRBD1 (5 bases). V was clipped by 2 bases and J by 6 bases, with 19 bases between them. CDR1 is SGHVS, CDR2 FQNEAQ, per germline. This CDR3 is 16 amino acids long.

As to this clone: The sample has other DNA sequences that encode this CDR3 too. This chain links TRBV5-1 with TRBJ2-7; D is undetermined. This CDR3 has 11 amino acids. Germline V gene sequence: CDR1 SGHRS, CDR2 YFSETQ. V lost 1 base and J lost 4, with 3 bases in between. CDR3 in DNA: TGCGCCAGCAGCTTGAAGTACGAGCAGTACTTC. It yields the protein CASSLKYEQYF.

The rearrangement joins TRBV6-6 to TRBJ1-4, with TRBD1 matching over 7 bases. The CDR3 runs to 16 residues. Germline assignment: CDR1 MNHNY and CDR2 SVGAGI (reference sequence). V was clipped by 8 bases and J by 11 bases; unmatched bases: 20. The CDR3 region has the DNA TGTGCCAGCCTCCTCGGTCCCGACAGGGAGAAGGGGAAACTGTTTTTT. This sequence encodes CASLLGPDREKGKLFF.

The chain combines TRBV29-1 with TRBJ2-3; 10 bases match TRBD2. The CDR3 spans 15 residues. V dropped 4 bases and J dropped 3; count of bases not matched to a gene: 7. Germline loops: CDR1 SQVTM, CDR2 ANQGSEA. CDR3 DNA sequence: TGCAGCGTTGGGATAGGTAGCGGGAGGACAGATACGCAGTATTTT. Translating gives CSVGIGSGRTDTQYF.

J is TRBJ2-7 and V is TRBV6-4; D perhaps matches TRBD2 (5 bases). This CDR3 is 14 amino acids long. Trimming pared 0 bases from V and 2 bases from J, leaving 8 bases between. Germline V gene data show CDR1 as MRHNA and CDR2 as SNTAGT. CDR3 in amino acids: CASSDSASPYEQYF. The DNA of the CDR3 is TGTGCCAGCAGTGACTCAGCTAGCCCCTACGAGCAGTACTTC.

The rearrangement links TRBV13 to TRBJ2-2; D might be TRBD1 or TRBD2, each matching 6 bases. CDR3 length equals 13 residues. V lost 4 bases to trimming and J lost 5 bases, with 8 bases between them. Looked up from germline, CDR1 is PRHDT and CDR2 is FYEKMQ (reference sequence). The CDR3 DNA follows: TGTGCCAGCAGCTCGGGGGCGACCGGGGAGCTGTTTTTT. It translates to CASSSGATGELFF.

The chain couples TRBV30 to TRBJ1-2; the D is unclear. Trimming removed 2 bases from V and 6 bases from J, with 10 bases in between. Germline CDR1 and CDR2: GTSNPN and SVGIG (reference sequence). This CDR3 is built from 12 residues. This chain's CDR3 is CAWSQGGHGYTF. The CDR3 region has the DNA TGTGCCTGGAGTCAAGGAGGGCATGGCTACACCTTC.

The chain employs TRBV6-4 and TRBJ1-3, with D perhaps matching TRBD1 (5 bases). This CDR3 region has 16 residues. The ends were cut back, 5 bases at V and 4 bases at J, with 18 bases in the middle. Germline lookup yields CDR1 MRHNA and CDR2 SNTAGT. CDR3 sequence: CASSPGRALRGNTIYF. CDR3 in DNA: TGTGCCAGCAGTCCGGGGCGGGCATTGCGGGGAAACACCATATATTTT.

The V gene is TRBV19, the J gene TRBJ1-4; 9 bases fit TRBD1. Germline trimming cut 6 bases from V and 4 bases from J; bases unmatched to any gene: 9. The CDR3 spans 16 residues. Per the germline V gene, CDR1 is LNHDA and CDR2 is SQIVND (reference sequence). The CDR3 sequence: CASSQIDRGDNEKLFF. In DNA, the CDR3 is TGTGCCAGTAGCCAAATAGACAGGGGGGATAATGAAAAACTGTTTTTT.

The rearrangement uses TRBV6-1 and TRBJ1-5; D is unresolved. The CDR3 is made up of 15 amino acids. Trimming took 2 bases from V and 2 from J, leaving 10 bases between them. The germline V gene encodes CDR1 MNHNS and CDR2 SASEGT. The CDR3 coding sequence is TGTGCCAGCAGTGAAACCACAGCCCGCAATCAGCCCCAGCATTTT. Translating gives CASSETTARNQPQHF.

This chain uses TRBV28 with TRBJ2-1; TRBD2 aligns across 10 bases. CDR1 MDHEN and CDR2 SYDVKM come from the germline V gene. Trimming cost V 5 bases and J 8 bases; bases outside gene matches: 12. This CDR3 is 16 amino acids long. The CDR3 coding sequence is TGTGCCAGCAGTACATGGACTAGCGGTTTGGTCGATGAGCAGTTCTTC. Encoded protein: CASSTWTSGLVDEQFF.

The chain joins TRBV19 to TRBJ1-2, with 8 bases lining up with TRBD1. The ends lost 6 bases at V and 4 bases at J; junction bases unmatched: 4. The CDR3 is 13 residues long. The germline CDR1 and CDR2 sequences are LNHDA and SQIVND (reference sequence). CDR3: CASSDRGLYGYTF. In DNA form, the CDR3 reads TGTGCCAGTAGCGACAGGGGACTCTATGGCTACACCTTC.